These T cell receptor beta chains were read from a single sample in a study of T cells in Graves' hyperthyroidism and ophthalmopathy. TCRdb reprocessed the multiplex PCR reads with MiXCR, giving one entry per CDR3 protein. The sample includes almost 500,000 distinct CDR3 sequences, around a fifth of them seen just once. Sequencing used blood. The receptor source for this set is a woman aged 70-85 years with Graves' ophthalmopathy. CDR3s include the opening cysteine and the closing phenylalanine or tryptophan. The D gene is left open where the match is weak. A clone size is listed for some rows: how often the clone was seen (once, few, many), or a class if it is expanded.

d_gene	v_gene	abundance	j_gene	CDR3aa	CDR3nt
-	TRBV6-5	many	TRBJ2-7	CASSWSLPKDEQYF	TGTGCCAGCAGTTGGTCACTCCCTAAGGACGAGCAGTACTTC
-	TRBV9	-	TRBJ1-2	CASSPPGEGNYGYTF	TGTGCCAGCAGCCCCCCTGGGGAGGGAAACTATGGCTACACCTTC
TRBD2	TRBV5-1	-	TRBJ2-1	CASSLVASGRNEQFF	TGCGCCAGCAGCTTGGTGGCTAGCGGGAGGAATGAGCAGTTCTTC
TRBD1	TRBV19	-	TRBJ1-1	CASSVSQGGNTEAFF	TGTGCCAGTAGTGTATCCCAGGGGGGGAACACTGAAGCTTTCTTT
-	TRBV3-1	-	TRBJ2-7	CASSRTSAGGQYF	TGTGCCAGCAGCCGGACTAGTGCAGGGGGGCAGTACTTC
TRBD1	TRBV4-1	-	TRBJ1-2	CASSRSGGYGYTF	TGCGCCAGCAGCCGTTCAGGGGGCTATGGCTACACCTTC
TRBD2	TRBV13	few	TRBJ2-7	CASTGRGARGYEQYF	TGTGCCAGCACCGGGCGGGGGGCTCGGGGTTACGAGCAGTACTTC
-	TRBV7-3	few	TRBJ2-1	CASSSQGGSYNEQFF	TGTGCCAGCAGCTCCCAGGGTGGATCCTACAATGAGCAGTTCTTC
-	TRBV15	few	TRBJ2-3	CATSRTPGRGTDTQYF	TGTGCCACCAGCAGGACACCGGGACGGGGCACAGATACGCAGTATTTT
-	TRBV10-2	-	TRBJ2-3	CARPGPLPDTQYF	TGCGCCAGACCGGGACCTCTTCCAGATACGCAGTATTTT
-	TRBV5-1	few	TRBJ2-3	CASTTSGASTDTQYF	TGCGCCAGCACCACTTCCGGGGCTAGCACAGATACGCAGTATTTT
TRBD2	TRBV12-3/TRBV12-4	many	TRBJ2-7	CASSDGLAGGNSYEQYF	TGTGCCAGCAGCGACGGACTAGCGGGAGGCAATTCCTACGAGCAGTACTTC
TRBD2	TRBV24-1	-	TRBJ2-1	CATSDPRLGSGRATHGQSYNEQFF	TGTGCCACCAGTGATCCCCGGTTGGGTAGCGGGAGGGCCACGCACGGGCAATCCTACAATGAGCAGTTCTTC
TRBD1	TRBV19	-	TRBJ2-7	CASSAAPTGAYEQYF	TGTGCCAGTAGTGCAGCCCCCACAGGGGCCTACGAGCAGTACTTC
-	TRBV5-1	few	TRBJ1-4	CASSSQQGSNEKLFF	TGCGCCAGCAGCTCCCAACAGGGATCTAATGAAAAACTGTTTTTT
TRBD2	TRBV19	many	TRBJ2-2	CASSQGLADGELFF	TGTGCCAGTAGTCAGGGACTAGCGGACGGGGAGCTGTTTTTT
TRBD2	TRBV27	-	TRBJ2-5	CASSGELAGGPTETQYF	TGTGCCAGCAGTGGGGAACTAGCGGGAGGGCCGACGGAGACCCAGTACTTC
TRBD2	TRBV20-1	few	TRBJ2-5	CSATSGEETQYF	TGCAGTGCTACTAGCGGGGAAGAGACCCAGTACTTC
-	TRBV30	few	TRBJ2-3	CAWSGRNSDTQYF	TGTGCCTGGAGTGGCCGCAACTCAGATACGCAGTATTTT
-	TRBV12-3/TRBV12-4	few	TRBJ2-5	CASKLDPQGETQYF	TGTGCCAGCAAATTGGACCCCCAGGGGGAGACCCAGTACTTC
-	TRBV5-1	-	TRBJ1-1	CASSLRTVTEAFF	TGCGCCAGCAGCTTGCGGACGGTCACTGAAGCTTTCTTT
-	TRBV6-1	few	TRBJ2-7	CASNRGQRYEQYF	TGTGCCAGCAACAGAGGACAGAGGTACGAGCAGTACTTC
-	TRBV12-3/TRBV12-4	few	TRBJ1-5	CASRGGGGLGIGQPQHF	TGTGCCAGCCGGGGGGGGGGGGGACTGGGAATAGGACAGCCCCAGCATTTT
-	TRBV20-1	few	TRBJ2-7	CSAALALALYEQYF	TGCAGTGCTGCACTAGCCCTGGCCCTCTACGAGCAGTACTTC
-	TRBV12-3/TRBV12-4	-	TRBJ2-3	CASSLVGRRVDTQYF	TGTGCCAGCAGTTTGGTCGGTCGCAGGGTGGATACGCAGTATTTT
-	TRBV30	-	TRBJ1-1	CAWSVAAGTEAFF	TGTGCCTGGAGTGTTGCGGCGGGCACTGAAGCTTTCTTT
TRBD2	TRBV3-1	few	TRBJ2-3	CASSEAGGPSDTQYF	TGTGCCAGCAGCGAGGCGGGAGGGCCTTCAGATACGCAGTATTTT
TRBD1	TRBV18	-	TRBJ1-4	CASSLGQSLEKLFF	TGTGCCAGCTCACTGGGACAGTCCCTTGAAAAACTGTTTTTT
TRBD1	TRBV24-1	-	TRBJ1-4	CATSASTGGGEKLFF	TGTGCCACCAGTGCCTCTACAGGGGGAGGGGAAAAACTGTTTTTT
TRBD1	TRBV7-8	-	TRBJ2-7	CASSSPGQNTYEQYF	TGTGCCAGCAGCTCACCGGGACAGAATACCTACGAGCAGTACTTC
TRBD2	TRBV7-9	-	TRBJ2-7	CASSLQGLAGEQYF	TGTGCCAGCAGCCTCCAGGGACTAGCTGGCGAGCAGTACTTC
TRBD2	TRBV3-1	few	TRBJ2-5	CASSRSGRGGETQYF	TGTGCCAGCAGCCGAAGCGGGAGGGGGGGGGAGACCCAGTACTTC
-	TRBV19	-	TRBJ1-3	CASTRGLSGNTIYF	TGTGCCAGCACCCGGGGGCTCTCTGGAAACACCATATATTTT
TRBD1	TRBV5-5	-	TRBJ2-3	CASSHDRGGTDTQYF	TGTGCCAGCAGCCATGACAGGGGGGGCACAGATACGCAGTATTTT
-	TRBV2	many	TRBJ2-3	CASSTTSTDTQYF	TGTGCCAGCAGTACGACAAGCACAGATACGCAGTATTTT
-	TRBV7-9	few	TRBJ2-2	CASSTNTGRSATGELFF	TGTGCCAGCAGCACAAATACAGGGAGGTCTGCCACCGGGGAGCTGTTTTTT
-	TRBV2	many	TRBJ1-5	CASKDRISNQPQHF	TGTGCCAGCAAGGATCGCATAAGCAATCAGCCCCAGCATTTT
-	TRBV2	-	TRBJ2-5	CASVGASRGLSQETQYF	TGTGCCAGCGTGGGGGCGTCCCGGGGACTTTCGCAAGAGACCCAGTACTTC
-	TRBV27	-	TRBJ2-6	CASGLNRPSGANVLTF	TGTGCCAGCGGATTGAACAGGCCTTCTGGGGCCAACGTCCTGACTTTC
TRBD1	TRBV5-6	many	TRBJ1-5	CASSRTGGVGNQPQHF	TGTGCCAGCAGCCGGACAGGGGGAGTGGGCAATCAGCCCCAGCATTTT
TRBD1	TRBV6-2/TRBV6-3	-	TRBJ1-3	CACGQGNSGNTIYF	TGTGCCTGCGGACAGGGCAACTCTGGAAACACCATATATTTT
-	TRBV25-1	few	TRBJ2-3	CASTPEGWSGSTDTQYF	TGTGCCAGCACCCCGGAAGGGTGGAGCGGGAGCACAGATACGCAGTATTTT
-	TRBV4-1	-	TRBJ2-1	CASSQPGSSYNEQFF	TGCGCCAGCAGCCAACCGGGGAGCTCCTACAATGAGCAGTTCTTC
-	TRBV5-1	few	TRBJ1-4	CASSASGTTNEKLFF	TGCGCCAGCAGCGCGTCCGGGACAACTAATGAAAAACTGTTTTTT
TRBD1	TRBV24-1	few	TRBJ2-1	CATRLTGGSNEQFF	TGTGCCACCAGGCTGACAGGGGGAAGCAATGAGCAGTTCTTC
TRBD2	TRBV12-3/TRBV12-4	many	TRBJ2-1	CASSLTGEGNEQFF	TGTGCCAGCAGTTTGACCGGGGAGGGTAATGAGCAGTTCTTC
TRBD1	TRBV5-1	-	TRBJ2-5	CASSPGTGLVETQYF	TGCGCCAGCAGCCCTGGGACAGGGCTGGTGGAGACCCAGTACTTC
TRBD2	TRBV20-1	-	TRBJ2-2	CSAIQAGAGELFF	TGCAGTGCTATCCAAGCGGGGGCCGGGGAGCTGTTTTTT